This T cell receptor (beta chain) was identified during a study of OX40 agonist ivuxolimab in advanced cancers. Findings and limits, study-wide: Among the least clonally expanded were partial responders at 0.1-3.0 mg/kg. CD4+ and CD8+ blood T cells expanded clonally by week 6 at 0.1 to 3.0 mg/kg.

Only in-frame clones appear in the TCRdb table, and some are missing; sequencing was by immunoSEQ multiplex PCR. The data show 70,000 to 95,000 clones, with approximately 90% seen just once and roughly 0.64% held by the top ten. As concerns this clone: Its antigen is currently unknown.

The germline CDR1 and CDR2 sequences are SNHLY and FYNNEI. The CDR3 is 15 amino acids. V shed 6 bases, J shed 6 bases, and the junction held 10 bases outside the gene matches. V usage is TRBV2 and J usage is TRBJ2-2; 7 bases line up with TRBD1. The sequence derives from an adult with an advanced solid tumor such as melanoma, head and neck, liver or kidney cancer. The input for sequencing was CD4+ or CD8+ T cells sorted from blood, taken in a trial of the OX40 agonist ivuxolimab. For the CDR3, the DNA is TGTGCCAGCAGCGGTTCCGGGACAGTCCCCGGGGAGCTGTTTTTT. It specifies CASSGSGTVPGELFF.